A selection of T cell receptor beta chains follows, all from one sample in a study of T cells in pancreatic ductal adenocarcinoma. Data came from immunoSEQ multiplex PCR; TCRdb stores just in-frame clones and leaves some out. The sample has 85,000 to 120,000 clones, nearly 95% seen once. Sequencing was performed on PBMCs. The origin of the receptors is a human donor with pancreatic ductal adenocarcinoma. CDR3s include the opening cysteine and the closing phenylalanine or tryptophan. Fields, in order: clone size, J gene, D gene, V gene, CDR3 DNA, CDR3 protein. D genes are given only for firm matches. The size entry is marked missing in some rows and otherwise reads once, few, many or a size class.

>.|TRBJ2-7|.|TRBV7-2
TGTGCCAGCAGGACAGGCTCCTACGAGCAGTACTTC
CASRTGSYEQYF
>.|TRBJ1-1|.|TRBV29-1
TGCAGCGTGGGGGGAGGTCCTTCAGCTTTCTTT
CSVGGGPSAFF
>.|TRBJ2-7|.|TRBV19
TGTGCCAGTAGCTTAAGTAAGGGGTCCTACGAGCAGTACTTC
CASSLSKGSYEQYF
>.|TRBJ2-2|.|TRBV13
TGTGCCAGCAGCCGTCGCGGGATGAACACCGGGGAGCTGTTTTTT
CASSRRGMNTGELFF
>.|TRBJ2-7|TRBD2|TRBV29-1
TGCAGCGTGAGGGAGCGGGAGGGCTACGAGCAGTACTTC
CSVREREGYEQYF
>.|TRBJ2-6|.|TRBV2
TGTGCCAGCACCCCCGGGGCTGGGGCCAACGTCCTGACTTTC
CASTPGAGANVLTF
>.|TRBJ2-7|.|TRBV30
TGTGCCTGGAGTGTACAGGGCAGATACTCCTATGAGCAGTACTTC
CAWSVQGRYSYEQYF
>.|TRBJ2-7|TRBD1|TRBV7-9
TGTGCCAGCAGCTTAGGGGTTCACGGGACAGGTTACGAGCAGTACTTC
CASSLGVHGTGYEQYF
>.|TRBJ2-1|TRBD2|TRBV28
TGTGCCAGCGGGGGGGGGACCTATGACAATGAGCAGTTCTTC
CASGGGTYDNEQFF
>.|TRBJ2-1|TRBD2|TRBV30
TGTGCCTTCCAATCCGGGACTAGCGGGACTAATGAGCAGTTCTTC
CAFQSGTSGTNEQFF
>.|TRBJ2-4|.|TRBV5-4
TGTGCCAGCAGCTTGGGAGGGGGGGACATTCAGTACTTC
CASSLGGGDIQYF
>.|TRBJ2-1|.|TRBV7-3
TGTGCCAGCAGCTTAATCCCGTCCAATGAGCAGTTCTTC
CASSLIPSNEQFF
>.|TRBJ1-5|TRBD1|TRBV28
TGTGCCAGCAGACTGGGACAGCGGAAGAATCAGCCCCAGCATTTT
CASRLGQRKNQPQHF
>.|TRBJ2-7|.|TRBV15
TGTGCCACCAGCAGAGAGATAGAAGATTACGAGCAGTACTTC
CATSREIEDYEQYF
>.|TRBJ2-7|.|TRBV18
TGTGCCAGCTCACCATATACAGACAAGTCCTACGAGCAGTACTTC
CASSPYTDKSYEQYF
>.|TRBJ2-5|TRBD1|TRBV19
TGTGCCAGTAGTATCCGGGACAGGAGCCAAGAGACCCAGTACTTC
CASSIRDRSQETQYF
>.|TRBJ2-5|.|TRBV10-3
TGTGCCATCAGTGAGTCTGGGAGAGAGACCCAGTACTTC
CAISESGRETQYF
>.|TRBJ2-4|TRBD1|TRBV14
TGTGCCAGCAGCCAAGGACCCCGGGACAGGGGGTACTGGAGTAGCAAAAACATTCAGTACTTC
CASSQGPRDRGYWSSKNIQYF
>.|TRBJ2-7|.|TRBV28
TGTGCCAGCAGTGGTGGGGCCCTCAAGGAGCAGTACTTC
CASSGGALKEQYF
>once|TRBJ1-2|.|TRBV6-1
TGTGCCAGCAGTGAACAGGGCCCTAACTATGGCTACACCTTC
CASSEQGPNYGYTF
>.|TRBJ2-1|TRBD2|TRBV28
TGTGCCAGCAGCCCCCCGAGCGGGAGAGGCCATGAGCAGTTCTTC
CASSPPSGRGHEQFF
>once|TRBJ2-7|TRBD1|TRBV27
TGTGCCAGCAGTTTAGGGACAGGGGGCTCCTACGAGCAGTACTTC
CASSLGTGGSYEQYF
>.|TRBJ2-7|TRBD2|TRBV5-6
TGTGCCAGCAGCTTCATAGCGGGCGAGCAGTACTTC
CASSFIAGEQYF
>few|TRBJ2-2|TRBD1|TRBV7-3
TGTGCCAGCAGCTTGGGACAGGATCCCCTCACCGGGGAGCTGTTTTTT
CASSLGQDPLTGELFF
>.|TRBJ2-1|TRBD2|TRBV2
TGTGCCAGCCTGGCGGGAGTTGCGGGCAATGAGCAGTTCTTC
CASLAGVAGNEQFF
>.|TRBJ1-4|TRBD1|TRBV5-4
TGTGCCAGCAGCGGAGCGGGAGACAGGGAGGAAAAACTGTTTTTT
CASSGAGDREEKLFF
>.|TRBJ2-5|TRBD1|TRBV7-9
TGTGCCAGCAGCCGAGTCGGGCCGGACAGGGGGAAGTACCAAGAGACCCAGTACTTC
CASSRVGPDRGKYQETQYF
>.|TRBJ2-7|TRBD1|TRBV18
TGTGCCAGCTCCCCGGACAGGGTCCACGAGCAGTACTTC
CASSPDRVHEQYF
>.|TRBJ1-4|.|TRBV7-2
TGTGCCAGCAGCTTAGTCGGCGGGAATGAAAAACTGTTTTTT
CASSLVGGNEKLFF
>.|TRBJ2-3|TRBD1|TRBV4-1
TGCGCCAGCAGCCAAGTCTGGACAGGGCCAGATACGCAGTATTTT
CASSQVWTGPDTQYF
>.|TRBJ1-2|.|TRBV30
TGTGCCTGGAGCTATACAGCTAACTATGGCTACACCTTC
CAWSYTANYGYTF
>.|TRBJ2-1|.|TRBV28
TGTGCCACTTCCGGGAGTGGAGTATATGAGCAGTTCTTC
CATSGSGVYEQFF
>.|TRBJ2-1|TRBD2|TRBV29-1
TGCAGCGTTGATCTAGCGGGAGGGGGTGAGCAGTTCTTC
CSVDLAGGGEQFF
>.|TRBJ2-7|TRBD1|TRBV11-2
TGTGCCAGCAGCTTAGCGACAGGGGGCCCGAAGGAGCAGTACTTC
CASSLATGGPKEQYF
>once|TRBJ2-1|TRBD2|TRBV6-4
TGTGCCAGCAGTGATTTCGGACTAGCGGGGCTGTACAATGAGCAGTTCTTC
CASSDFGLAGLYNEQFF
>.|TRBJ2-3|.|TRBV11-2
TGTGCCAGCAGCTTAAGGGCCCAACGGGGAGGCACAGATACGCAGTATTTT
CASSLRAQRGGTDTQYF
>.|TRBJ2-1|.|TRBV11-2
TGTGCCAGCAGCTTAGGAGGAATCTCCTACAATGAGCAGTTCTTC
CASSLGGISYNEQFF
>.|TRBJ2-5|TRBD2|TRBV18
TGTGCCAGCTCACCATTACTAGCGGGGGAGCAAGAGACCCAGTACTTC
CASSPLLAGEQETQYF
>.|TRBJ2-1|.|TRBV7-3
TGTGCCAGCAGCTCCGGGGGCAATGAGCAGTTCTTC
CASSSGGNEQFF
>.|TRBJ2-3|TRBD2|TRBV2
TGTGCCAGCAGGAGTAGCGGGACCTTCACAGATACGCAGTATTTT
CASRSSGTFTDTQYF
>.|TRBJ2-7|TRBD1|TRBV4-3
TGCGCCAGCAGCCAGACAGGGTATTTCGGACCTTACGAGCAGTACTTC
CASSQTGYFGPYEQYF
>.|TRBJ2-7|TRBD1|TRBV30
TGTGCCTGGAGCCCCGGGACAGCCTCCTACGAGCAGTACTTC
CAWSPGTASYEQYF
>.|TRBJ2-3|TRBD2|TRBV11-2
TGTGCCAGCAGCACCGGGACTACGAGCACAGATACGCAGTATTTT
CASSTGTTSTDTQYF
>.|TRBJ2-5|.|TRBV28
TGTGCCAGCAGTTTATACACCCAAGAGACCCAGTACTTC
CASSLYTQETQYF
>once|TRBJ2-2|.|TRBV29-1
TGCAGCGGCGGGACAGAGCGCCACACCGGGGAGCTGTTTTTT
CSGGTERHTGELFF
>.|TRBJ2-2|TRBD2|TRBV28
TGTGCCAGCATCCCTTCTGGGACTAGGAACACCGGGGAGCTGTTTTTT
CASIPSGTRNTGELFF
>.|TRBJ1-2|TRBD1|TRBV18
TGTGCCAGCTCACTTCGACAGGGTGAAGTAGTCGGCTACACCTTC
CASSLRQGEVVGYTF
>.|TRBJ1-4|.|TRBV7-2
TGTGCCAGCAGCTTAGTCGGGGGTTGGGATGAAAAACTGTTTTTT
CASSLVGGWDEKLFF
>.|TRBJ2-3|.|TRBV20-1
TGCAGTGCTGGGCGCACAGATACGCAGTATTTT
CSAGRTDTQYF
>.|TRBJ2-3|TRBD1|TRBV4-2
TGTGCCAGCAGCCCTGACAGGGGGCATGGAGATACGCAGTATTTT
CASSPDRGHGDTQYF
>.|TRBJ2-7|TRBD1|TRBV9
TGTGCCAGCAGCGAAACCGGGACAGGGGTACTGGAGCAGTACTTC
CASSETGTGVLEQYF
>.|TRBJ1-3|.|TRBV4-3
TGCGCCAGCAGCCAAAATGCGATCTCTGGAAACACCATATATTTT
CASSQNAISGNTIYF